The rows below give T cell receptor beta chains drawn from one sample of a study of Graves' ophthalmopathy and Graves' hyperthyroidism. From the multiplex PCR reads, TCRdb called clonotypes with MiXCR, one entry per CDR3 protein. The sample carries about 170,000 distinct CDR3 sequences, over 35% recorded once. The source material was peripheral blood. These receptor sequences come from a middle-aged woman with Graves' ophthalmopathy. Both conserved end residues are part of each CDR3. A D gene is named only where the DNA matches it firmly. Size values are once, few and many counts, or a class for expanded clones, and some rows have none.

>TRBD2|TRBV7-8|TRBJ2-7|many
CASSPSGGYAYEQYF
TGTGCCAGCAGCCCTAGCGGGGGGTACGCCTACGAGCAGTACTTC
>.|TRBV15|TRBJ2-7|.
CATSTRPDYEQYF
TGTGCCACCAGCACCCGACCCGACTACGAGCAGTACTTC
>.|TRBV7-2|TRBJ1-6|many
CASSLGQMAGSYNSPLHF
TGTGCCAGCAGCTTGGGACAAATGGCGGGCTCCTATAATTCACCCCTCCACTTT
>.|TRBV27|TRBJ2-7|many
CATPGIIYEQYF
TGTGCCACCCCGGGGATTATCTACGAGCAGTACTTC
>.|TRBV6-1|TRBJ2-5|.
CASSDNAETQYF
TGTGCCAGCAGTGACAACGCGGAGACCCAGTACTTC
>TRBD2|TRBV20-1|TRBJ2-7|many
CSVLPGTSGSHSSYEQYF
TGCAGTGTTCTCCCCGGGACTAGCGGGAGTCACAGCTCCTACGAGCAGTACTTC
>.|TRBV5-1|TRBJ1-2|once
CASSLDETVYGYTF
TGCGCCAGCAGCTTGGACGAGACCGTCTATGGCTACACCTTC
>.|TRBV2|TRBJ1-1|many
CASGREKNTEAFF
TGTGCCAGCGGACGGGAGAAAAACACTGAAGCTTTCTTT
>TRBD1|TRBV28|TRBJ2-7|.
CASRGQASSYEQYF
TGTGCCAGCAGGGGACAGGCCTCCTCCTACGAGCAGTACTTC
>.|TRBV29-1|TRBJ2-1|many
CSVGPGLQFF
TGCAGCGTTGGACCGGGACTCCAGTTCTTC
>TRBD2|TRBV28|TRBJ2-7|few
CASSPDSSGRGYEQYF
TGTGCCAGCAGTCCGGACTCTAGCGGGAGAGGCTACGAGCAGTACTTC
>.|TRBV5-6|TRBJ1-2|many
CASSPGRPGGYTF
TGTGCCAGCAGCCCAGGACGCCCTGGGGGCTACACCTTC
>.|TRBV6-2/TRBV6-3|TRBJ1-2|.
CAINSDGRNYGYTF
TGTGCCATTAACTCTGACGGACGGAACTATGGCTACACCTTC
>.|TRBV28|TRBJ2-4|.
CASSSQGFIQYF
TGTGCCAGCAGTAGTCAGGGGTTCATTCAGTACTTC
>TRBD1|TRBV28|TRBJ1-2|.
CASTSGTGNYGYTF
TGTGCCAGCACATCCGGGACAGGGAACTATGGCTACACCTTC
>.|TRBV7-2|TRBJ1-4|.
CASSLVPAFNEELFF
TGTGCCAGCAGCTTAGTGCCAGCTTTTAATGAAGAACTGTTTTTT
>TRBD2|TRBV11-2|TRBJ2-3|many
CASSRTSGRADTQYF
TGTGCCAGCAGCCGGACTAGCGGGAGAGCAGATACGCAGTATTTT
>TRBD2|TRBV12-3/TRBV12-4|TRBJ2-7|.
CASSQAGGGEQYF
TGTGCCAGCAGTCAAGCGGGAGGAGGCGAGCAGTACTTC
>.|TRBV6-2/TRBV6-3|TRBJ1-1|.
CASSYTQGKSMNTEAFF
TGTGCCAGCAGTTACACACAGGGAAAATCCATGAACACTGAAGCTTTCTTT
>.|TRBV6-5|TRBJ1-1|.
CASSSLQGKAFF
TGTGCCAGCAGTTCCCTTCAGGGAAAAGCTTTCTTT
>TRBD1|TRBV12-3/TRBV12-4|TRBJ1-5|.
CASSSTGGVEPQRF
TGTGCCAGCAGTTCAACAGGGGGCGTGGAGCCCCAGCGTTTT
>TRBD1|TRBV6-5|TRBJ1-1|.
CASSYPGQGSMNTEAFF
TGTGCCAGCAGTTATCCGGGACAGGGGTCGATGAACACTGAAGCTTTCTTT
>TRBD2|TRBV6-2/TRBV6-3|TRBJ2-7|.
CASNLAGGPYEQYF
TGTGCCAGCAACCTAGCGGGAGGGCCCTACGAGCAGTACTTC
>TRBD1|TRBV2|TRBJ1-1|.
CASSLDRGSNTEAFF
TGTGCCAGCAGCCTCGACAGGGGCTCGAACACTGAAGCTTTCTTT
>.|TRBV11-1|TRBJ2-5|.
CASSRMTAALETQYF
TGTGCCAGCAGCCGGATGACAGCAGCTCTGGAGACCCAGTACTTC
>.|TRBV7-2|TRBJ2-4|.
CASSPGAGINIQYF
TGTGCCAGCAGCCCTGGAGCAGGGATTAACATTCAGTACTTC
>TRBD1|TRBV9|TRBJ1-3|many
CASSRRTGPGDTIYF
TGTGCCAGCAGCAGACGGACAGGGCCAGGCGACACCATATATTTT